This is a list of T cell receptor beta chains from one sample in a study of siplizumab effects on memory and regulatory T cells. For these receptors, no antigen is known. Assay used: immunoSEQ multiplex PCR; TCRdb lists only in-frame clones, some missing. The sample lists roughly 9,200 clones, around 40% seen once, with over 8.5% in the top ten. Sequenced sample: CFSE-low (dividing) CD4+ T cells sorted from an allogeneic mixed lymphocyte reaction. These receptors came from a human donor in good health; the cells came from an allogeneic mixed lymphocyte reaction. Both conserved end residues are part of each CDR3. Fields, in order: J gene, clone size, V gene, D gene, CDR3 protein, CDR3 DNA. A D gene is named only where the DNA matches it firmly. Only part of the rows carry a size: once, few, many, or a class if the clone is expanded.

J: TRBJ2-5
size: few
V: TRBV11-2
D: NA
CDR3: CASSLNRETQYF
DNA: TGTGCCAGCAGCTTAAATAGAGAGACCCAGTACTTC

J: TRBJ2-1
size: medium-sized
V: TRBV28
D: TRBD1
CDR3: CASSSAGTGNNEQFF
DNA: TGTGCCAGCAGTTCCGCTGGGACAGGGAACAATGAGCAGTTCTTC

J: TRBJ1-5
size: NA
V: TRBV2
D: TRBD1
CDR3: CASSVARDRGPQHF
DNA: TGTGCCAGCAGTGTGGCCCGGGACAGAGGGCCCCAGCATTTT

J: TRBJ2-2
size: NA
V: TRBV21-1
D: NA
CDR3: CASSKPLGENTGELFF
DNA: TGTGCCAGCAGCAAGCCCCTCGGGGAAAACACCGGGGAGCTGTTTTTT

J: TRBJ1-1
size: few
V: TRBV7-9
D: NA
CDR3: CASSFSRGNTEAFF
DNA: TGTGCCAGCAGCTTCAGCAGGGGGAACACTGAAGCTTTCTTT

J: TRBJ2-2
size: NA
V: TRBV6-5
D: TRBD2
CDR3: CATVKREDTGELFF
DNA: TGTGCCACCGTCAAGCGGGAGGACACCGGGGAGCTGTTTTTT

J: TRBJ1-4
size: NA
V: TRBV7-9
D: NA
CDR3: CAIKRDSPNEKLFF
DNA: TGTGCCATTAAGAGGGATAGCCCTAATGAAAAACTGTTTTTT

J: TRBJ2-5
size: few
V: TRBV5-1
D: NA
CDR3: CASSLVGLVETQYF
DNA: TGCGCCAGCAGCTTGGTTGGGCTGGTGGAGACCCAGTACTTC

J: TRBJ2-5
size: NA
V: TRBV6-1
D: NA
CDR3: CASEKDSLPGTQYF
DNA: TGTGCCAGCGAGAAGGACAGTCTGCCGGGGACCCAGTACTTC

J: TRBJ2-1
size: NA
V: TRBV7-2
D: TRBD2
CDR3: CASSLRASGSGEQFF
DNA: TGTGCCAGCAGCTTAAGGGCTAGCGGGAGCGGTGAGCAGTTCTTC

J: TRBJ1-1
size: NA
V: TRBV29-1
D: TRBD1
CDR3: CSVGTGPEAFF
DNA: TGCAGCGTCGGGACAGGGCCTGAAGCTTTCTTT

J: TRBJ1-5
size: medium-sized
V: TRBV19
D: NA
CDR3: CASRESGRAQHF
DNA: TGTGCCAGTAGGGAATCGGGACGGGCCCAGCATTTT

J: TRBJ2-1
size: few
V: TRBV30
D: NA
CDR3: CAWSPGAWQFF
DNA: TGTGCCTGGTCCCCCGGGGCCTGGCAGTTCTTC

J: TRBJ2-5
size: medium-sized
V: TRBV18
D: NA
CDR3: CASSPRQGETQYF
DNA: TGTGCCAGCTCACCAAGGCAGGGGGAGACCCAGTACTTC

J: TRBJ1-5
size: medium-sized
V: TRBV4-1
D: NA
CDR3: CASSQDPRTYSNQPQHF
DNA: TGCGCCAGCAGCCAAGATCCCAGGACTTATAGCAATCAGCCCCAGCATTTT

J: TRBJ1-2
size: NA
V: TRBV7-8
D: TRBD1
CDR3: CASSLARTGEGGYTF
DNA: TGTGCCAGCAGCTTAGCCCGGACAGGGGAGGGTGGCTACACCTTC

J: TRBJ2-7
size: medium-sized
V: TRBV5-1
D: TRBD2
CDR3: CASSPGTSGPPWGEQYF
DNA: TGCGCCAGCAGCCCAGGAACTAGCGGGCCTCCCTGGGGCGAGCAGTACTTC

J: TRBJ2-2
size: NA
V: TRBV5-1
D: TRBD2
CDR3: CASSWGLVDTGELFF
DNA: TGCGCCAGCAGCTGGGGACTAGTGGACACCGGGGAGCTGTTTTTT

J: TRBJ1-1
size: medium-sized
V: TRBV19
D: NA
CDR3: CASKGGLLMNTEAFF
DNA: TGTGCCAGTAAGGGGGGGCTTCTTATGAACACTGAAGCTTTCTTT

J: TRBJ1-4
size: medium-sized
V: TRBV19
D: TRBD1
CDR3: CASSISSGQGYEKLFF
DNA: TGTGCCAGTAGTATAAGTTCGGGACAGGGGTACGAAAAACTGTTTTTT

J: TRBJ1-1
size: medium-sized
V: TRBV30
D: TRBD1
CDR3: CAYRGGLNTEAFF
DNA: TGTGCCTACCGAGGGGGCTTAAACACTGAAGCTTTCTTT

J: TRBJ2-3
size: few
V: TRBV5-1
D: TRBD2
CDR3: CASSLALAGASDTQYF
DNA: TGCGCCAGCAGCTTGGCGCTAGCGGGAGCGTCAGATACGCAGTATTTT

J: TRBJ2-3
size: NA
V: TRBV4-2
D: TRBD2
CDR3: CASRHSGGPSTDTQYF
DNA: TGTGCCAGCAGACATAGCGGGGGGCCTAGCACAGATACGCAGTATTTT

J: TRBJ1-4
size: NA
V: TRBV28
D: NA
CDR3: CASSPGPNEKLFF
DNA: TGTGCCAGCAGCCCCGGACCTAATGAAAAACTGTTTTTT

J: TRBJ2-7
size: medium-sized
V: TRBV5-4
D: TRBD1
CDR3: CASSLEARGRVYEQYF
DNA: TGTGCCAGCAGCCTGGAAGCCAGGGGGCGCGTTTACGAGCAGTACTTC

J: TRBJ2-2
size: medium-sized
V: TRBV19
D: NA
CDR3: CASSIGQPNTGELFF
DNA: TGTGCCAGTAGTATTGGGCAGCCGAACACCGGGGAGCTGTTTTTT

J: TRBJ2-1
size: few
V: TRBV5-1
D: TRBD2
CDR3: CASSLLRGLGRDPLNEQFF
DNA: TGCGCCAGCAGCTTGCTGCGTGGGTTAGGGAGGGACCCTCTCAATGAGCAGTTCTTC

J: TRBJ2-6
size: NA
V: TRBV23-1
D: NA
CDR3: CASSVLSTQQSRANVLTF
DNA: TGCGCCAGCAGTGTTCTTAGCACGCAACAAAGTCGGGCCAACGTCCTGACTTTC

J: TRBJ1-6
size: NA
V: TRBV18
D: NA
CDR3: CASSPPGGNNSPLHF
DNA: TGTGCCAGCTCACCACCAGGGGGGAATAATTCACCCCTCCACTTT

J: TRBJ1-1
size: medium-sized
V: TRBV5-1
D: TRBD1
CDR3: CASSLERDSEAFF
DNA: TGCGCCAGCAGCTTGGAGCGGGACAGTGAAGCTTTCTTT

J: TRBJ1-1
size: few
V: TRBV18
D: NA
CDR3: CASSPRQNTEAFF
DNA: TGTGCCAGCTCACCACGACAGAACACTGAAGCTTTCTTT

J: TRBJ2-1
size: NA
V: TRBV7-2
D: NA
CDR3: CASSFFVGHRFF
DNA: TGTGCCAGCAGCTTTTTTGTAGGGCATAGGTTCTTC

J: TRBJ2-2
size: medium-sized
V: TRBV29-1
D: NA
CDR3: CSVALASPTGELFF
DNA: TGCAGCGTCGCTTTGGCCAGCCCGACCGGGGAGCTGTTTTTT

J: TRBJ2-3
size: few
V: TRBV7-2
D: TRBD2
CDR3: CASSPLAGRTDTQYF
DNA: TGTGCCAGCAGCCCCCTCGCCGGGAGGACAGATACGCAGTATTTT

J: TRBJ1-1
size: few
V: TRBV6-6
D: NA
CDR3: CASSLSGGTEAFF
DNA: TGTGCCAGCAGTTTGTCCGGGGGCACTGAAGCTTTCTTT

J: TRBJ2-1
size: NA
V: TRBV15
D: TRBD2
CDR3: CATSRGLAGAGNNEQFF
DNA: TGTGCCACCAGCAGGGGCCTGGCGGGAGCAGGAAATAATGAGCAGTTCTTC

J: TRBJ1-2
size: medium-sized
V: TRBV6-5
D: NA
CDR3: CASSYGARDGYTF
DNA: TGTGCCAGCAGTTACGGGGCCCGGGATGGCTACACCTTC

J: TRBJ2-7
size: NA
V: TRBV18
D: TRBD1
CDR3: CASSGQGYEQYF
DNA: TGTGCCAGCTCAGGACAGGGCTACGAGCAGTACTTC

J: TRBJ1-1
size: few
V: TRBV7-6
D: NA
CDR3: CASSLIGMNTEAFF
DNA: TGTGCCAGCAGCTTAATCGGCATGAACACTGAAGCTTTCTTT

J: TRBJ1-2
size: large
V: TRBV19
D: NA
CDR3: CASSLGPRYGYTF
DNA: TGTGCCAGTAGTCTTGGACCAAGGTATGGCTACACCTTC

J: TRBJ1-3
size: NA
V: TRBV4-1
D: NA
CDR3: CASSHGQVGNTIYF
DNA: TGCGCCAGCAGCCATGGTCAGGTTGGAAACACCATATATTTT

J: TRBJ1-4
size: medium-sized
V: TRBV30
D: NA
CDR3: CAWSVGWRYTTNEKLFF
DNA: TGTGCCTGGAGTGTAGGATGGAGATACACAACTAATGAAAAACTGTTTTTT

J: TRBJ2-2
size: NA
V: TRBV7-2
D: NA
CDR3: CASSRLVRNTGELFF
DNA: TGTGCCAGCAGCCGACTAGTAAGGAACACCGGGGAGCTGTTTTTT

J: TRBJ2-5
size: NA
V: TRBV7-7
D: NA
CDR3: CASSPWETETQYF
DNA: TGTGCTAGCAGCCCTTGGGAGACGGAGACCCAGTACTTC

J: TRBJ1-4
size: few
V: TRBV4-1
D: NA
CDR3: CASSQEGTGVATNEKLFF
DNA: TGCGCCAGCAGCCAAGAAGGGACTGGCGTCGCAACTAATGAAAAACTGTTTTTT

J: TRBJ2-3
size: few
V: TRBV7-2
D: NA
CDR3: CASSLDSSAQYF
DNA: TGTGCCAGCAGCTTAGATTCTAGTGCGCAGTATTTT

J: TRBJ2-3
size: NA
V: TRBV5-5
D: NA
CDR3: CASSLDITTDTQYF
DNA: TGTGCCAGCAGCTTGGATATCACCACAGATACGCAGTATTTT

J: TRBJ1-3
size: few
V: TRBV28
D: NA
CDR3: CASSLHYSLRPSGNTIYF
DNA: TGTGCCAGCAGTCTTCATTACTCACTACGACCCTCTGGAAACACCATATATTTT

J: TRBJ1-2
size: NA
V: TRBV18
D: NA
CDR3: CAGRPDRSRLRGYTF
DNA: TGTGCCGGCAGACCCGACCGGAGTCGGTTGAGAGGCTACACCTTC

J: TRBJ1-2
size: NA
V: TRBV9
D: NA
CDR3: CASSVLRDFCYTF
DNA: TGTGCCAGCAGCGTACTCCGGGATTTTTGCTACACCTTC

J: TRBJ2-7
size: NA
V: TRBV30
D: NA
CDR3: CAWSGGSQVYEQYF
DNA: TGTGCCTGGAGTGGGGGGAGCCAGGTCTACGAGCAGTACTTC

J: TRBJ1-1
size: once
V: TRBV19
D: TRBD1
CDR3: CASSKGQGMNTEAFF
DNA: TGTGCCAGCAGCAAGGGACAGGGGATGAACACTGAAGCTTTCTTT